The rows below give T cell receptor beta chains drawn from one sample of a study of blood T cell repertoires in COVID-19. Using immunoSEQ multiplex PCR, the repertoire was profiled, and TCRdb retains in-frame clones only, with some absent. This table holds about 94,000 clones, around 90% found once. The material sequenced was peripheral blood. These TCRs come from a woman of 80 years or more with acute or convalescent COVID-19. Both conserved end residues are part of each CDR3. A D gene is named only where the DNA matches it firmly. Size is omitted from some rows. Given values are once, few, many or a class for expanded clones.

J: TRBJ2-1; size: -; D: TRBD2; V: TRBV18; length: 17; CDR3: CASSPSSGRVVYNEQFF; DNA: TGTGCCAGCTCACCATCTAGCGGGAGAGTGGTCTACAATGAGCAGTTCTTC
J: TRBJ2-1; size: -; D: -; V: TRBV7-2; length: 17; CDR3: CASSLWGGVNSYNEQFF; DNA: TGTGCCAGCAGCTTGTGGGGGGGCGTAAATTCCTACAATGAGCAGTTCTTC
J: TRBJ2-7; size: few; D: TRBD1; V: TRBV7-9; length: 14; CDR3: CASSPGGQGDEQYF; DNA: TGTGCCAGCAGCCCAGGGGGACAGGGTGACGAGCAGTACTTC
J: TRBJ1-5; size: -; D: TRBD1; V: TRBV2; length: 17; CDR3: CASSEPHRGSSNQPQHF; DNA: TGTGCCAGCAGTGAACCTCACAGGGGAAGTAGCAATCAGCCCCAGCATTTT
J: TRBJ1-2; size: -; D: TRBD1; V: TRBV2; length: 15; CDR3: CASSPTGQGGWGYTF; DNA: TGTGCCAGCAGCCCCACTGGACAGGGAGGTTGGGGCTACACCTTC
J: TRBJ1-6; size: -; D: TRBD1; V: TRBV5-8; length: 16; CDR3: CASSFVRTGGNSPLHF; DNA: TGTGCCAGCAGCTTCGTAAGGACAGGGGGAAATTCACCCCTCCACTTT
J: TRBJ2-2; size: large; D: -; V: TRBV5-5; length: 13; CDR3: CASSLNPTGELFF; DNA: TGTGCCAGCAGCTTGAATCCGACCGGGGAGCTGTTTTTT
J: TRBJ1-5; size: -; D: TRBD1; V: TRBV25-1; length: 14; CDR3: CASRETGSDQPQHF; DNA: TGTGCCAGCAGGGAGACAGGGTCAGATCAGCCCCAGCATTTT
J: TRBJ2-2; size: -; D: TRBD1; V: TRBV2; length: 16; CDR3: CASSVGQSANTGELFF; DNA: TGTGCCAGCAGTGTGGGACAGTCAGCGAACACCGGGGAGCTGTTTTTT
J: TRBJ1-1; size: -; D: TRBD1; V: TRBV19; length: 14; CDR3: CASSTGTGRTEAFF; DNA: TGTGCCAGTAGTACCGGGACAGGGCGGACTGAAGCTTTCTTT
J: TRBJ2-2; size: -; D: -; V: TRBV14; length: 17; CDR3: CASSQVPRRVNTGELFF; DNA: TGTGCCAGCAGCCAAGTTCCTCGGAGGGTAAACACCGGGGAGCTGTTTTTT
J: TRBJ2-2; size: -; D: TRBD2; V: TRBV6-5; length: 15; CDR3: CASRGLADNTGELFF; DNA: TGTGCCAGCAGGGGACTAGCGGATAACACCGGGGAGCTGTTTTTT
J: TRBJ1-5; size: -; D: TRBD1; V: TRBV25-1; length: 15; CDR3: CASSARGQGHQPQHF; DNA: TGTGCCAGCAGCGCAAGGGGACAGGGCCATCAGCCCCAGCATTTT
J: TRBJ1-3; size: -; D: TRBD1; V: TRBV7-2; length: 18; CDR3: CASSLTGDRQSSGNTIYF; DNA: TGTGCCAGCAGCTTAACAGGGGACCGCCAGAGCTCTGGAAACACCATATATTTT
J: TRBJ2-7; size: -; D: TRBD2; V: TRBV11-3; length: 14; CDR3: CASSWGRGDYEQYF; DNA: TGTGCCAGCAGCTGGGGTCGGGGGGACTACGAGCAGTACTTC
J: TRBJ2-3; size: -; D: -; V: TRBV6-5; length: 13; CDR3: CASSLPPSDTQYF; DNA: TGTGCCAGCAGCCTACCGCCGTCAGATACGCAGTATTTT
J: TRBJ1-1; size: -; D: -; V: TRBV20-1; length: 11; CDR3: CSANRRTEAFF; DNA: TGCAGTGCTAACAGACGCACTGAAGCTTTCTTT
J: TRBJ1-2; size: -; D: TRBD1; V: TRBV12-3/TRBV12-4; length: 12; CDR3: CASSWDSHGYTF; DNA: TGTGCCAGCAGTTGGGACAGCCATGGCTACACCTTC
J: TRBJ1-2; size: once; D: -; V: TRBV12-3/TRBV12-4; length: 13; CDR3: CASSLQSEAGYTF; DNA: TGTGCCAGCAGTTTACAGTCGGAGGCGGGCTACACCTTC
J: TRBJ2-7; size: -; D: TRBD1; V: TRBV5-1; length: 14; CDR3: CASSLAGGDYEQYF; DNA: TGCGCCAGCAGCTTGGCAGGGGGCGATTACGAGCAGTACTTC
J: TRBJ2-3; size: -; D: -; V: TRBV18; length: 15; CDR3: CASSAQSGLKDTQYF; DNA: TGTGCCAGCTCAGCGCAATCCGGGTTAAAAGATACGCAGTATTTT
J: TRBJ2-2; size: -; D: -; V: TRBV18; length: 16; CDR3: CASSLSAVGNTGELFF; DNA: TGTGCCAGCTCACTCTCAGCGGTGGGGAACACCGGGGAGCTGTTTTTT
J: TRBJ1-2; size: -; D: -; V: TRBV7-2; length: 12; CDR3: CASSPQGYGYTF; DNA: TGTGCCAGCAGCCCGCAGGGTTATGGCTACACCTTC